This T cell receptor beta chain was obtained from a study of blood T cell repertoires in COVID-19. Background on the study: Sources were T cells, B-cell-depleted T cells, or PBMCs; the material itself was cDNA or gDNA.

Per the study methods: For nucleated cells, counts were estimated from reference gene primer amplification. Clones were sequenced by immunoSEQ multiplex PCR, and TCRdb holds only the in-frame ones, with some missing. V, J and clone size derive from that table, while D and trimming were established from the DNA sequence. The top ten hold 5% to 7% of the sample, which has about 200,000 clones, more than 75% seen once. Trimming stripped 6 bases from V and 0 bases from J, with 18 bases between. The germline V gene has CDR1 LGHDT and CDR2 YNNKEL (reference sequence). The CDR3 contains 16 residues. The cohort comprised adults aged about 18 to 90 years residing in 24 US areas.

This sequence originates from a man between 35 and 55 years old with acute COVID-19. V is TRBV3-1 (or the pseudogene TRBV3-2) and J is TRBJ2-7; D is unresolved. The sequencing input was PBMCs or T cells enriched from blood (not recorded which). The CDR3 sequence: CASSPAGGSLSYEQYF. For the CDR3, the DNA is TGTGCCAGCAGTCCGGCCGGCGGCAGTCTCTCCTACGAGCAGTACTTC.